This TCR beta chain was recorded in a study of blood T cells in healthy people across ages. V dropped 4 bases and J dropped 1 base, with 15 bases sitting between them. The CDR3 loop spans 16 amino acids. Germline assignment: CDR1 MNHNY and CDR2 SVGAGI (reference sequence). A second PCR, run for about 6 to 12 cycles, used a sample-barcoded 5' primer plus a J-beta primer mix. TCRdb processed the 5' RACE reads anew with MiXCR; each CDR3 protein has one entry. Of about 1.4 million distinct CDR3 sequences listed, approximately 59% are singletons. The chain links TRBV6-6 to TRBJ2-3, with D perhaps matching TRBD1 (6 bases). The specimen sequenced was blood. This clonotype was sampled from a man aged 18 to 29 in good health. CDR3 in DNA: TGTGCCAGCAGTTCCGGAACCCGACAGGGCACAGATACGCAGTATTTT. Translation gives CASSSGTRQGTDTQYF.